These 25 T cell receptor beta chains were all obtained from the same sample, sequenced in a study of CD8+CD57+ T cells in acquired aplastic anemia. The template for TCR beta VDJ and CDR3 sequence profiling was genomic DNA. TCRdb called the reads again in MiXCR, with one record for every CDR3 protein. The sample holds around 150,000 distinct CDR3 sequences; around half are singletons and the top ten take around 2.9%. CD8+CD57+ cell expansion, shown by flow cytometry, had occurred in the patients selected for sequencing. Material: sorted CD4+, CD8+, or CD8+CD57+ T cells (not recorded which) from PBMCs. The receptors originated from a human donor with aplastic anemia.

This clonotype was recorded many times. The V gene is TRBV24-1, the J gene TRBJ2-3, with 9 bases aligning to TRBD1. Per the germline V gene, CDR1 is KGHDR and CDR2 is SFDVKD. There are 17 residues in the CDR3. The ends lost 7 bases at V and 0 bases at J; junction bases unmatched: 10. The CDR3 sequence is CATSSPGQGDSTDTQYF. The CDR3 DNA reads TGTGCCACCAGCTCCCCGGGACAGGGTGATAGCACAGATACGCAGTATTTT.

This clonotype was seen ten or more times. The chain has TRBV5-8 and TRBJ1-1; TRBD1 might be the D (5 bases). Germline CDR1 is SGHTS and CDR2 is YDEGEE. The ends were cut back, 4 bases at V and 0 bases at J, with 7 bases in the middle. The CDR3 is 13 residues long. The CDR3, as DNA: TGTGCCAGCAGCGTACAGGTGAACACTGAAGCTTTCTTT. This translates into CASSVQVNTEAFF.

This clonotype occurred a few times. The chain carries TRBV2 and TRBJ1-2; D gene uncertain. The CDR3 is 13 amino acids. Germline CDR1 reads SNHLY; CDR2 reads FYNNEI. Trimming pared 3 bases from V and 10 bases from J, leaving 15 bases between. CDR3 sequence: CASSDPREGTYTF. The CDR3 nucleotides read TGTGCCAGCAGTGACCCCAGAGAGGGTACCTACACCTTC.

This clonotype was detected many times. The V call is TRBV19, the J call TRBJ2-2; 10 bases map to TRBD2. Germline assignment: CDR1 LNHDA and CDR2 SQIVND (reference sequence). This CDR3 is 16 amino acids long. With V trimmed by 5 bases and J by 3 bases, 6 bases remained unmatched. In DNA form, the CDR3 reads TGTGCCAGTAGTCCTACTAGCGGGATAGACACCGGGGAGCTGTTTTTT. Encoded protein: CASSPTSGIDTGELFF.

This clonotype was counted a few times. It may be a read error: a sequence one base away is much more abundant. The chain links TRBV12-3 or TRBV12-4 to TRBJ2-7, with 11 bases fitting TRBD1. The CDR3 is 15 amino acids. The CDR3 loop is CASSLVRTGGYKQYF. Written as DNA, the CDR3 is TGTGCCAGCAGTTTAGTCAGGACAGGGGGCTACAAGCAGTACTTC.

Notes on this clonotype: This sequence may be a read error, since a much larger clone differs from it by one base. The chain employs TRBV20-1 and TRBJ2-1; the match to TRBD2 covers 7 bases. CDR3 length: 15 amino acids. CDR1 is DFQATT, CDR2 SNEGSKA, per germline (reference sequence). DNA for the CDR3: TGCAGTGCTTTTCCTAGCGGTCGCTCCTACAATGGGCAGTTCTTC. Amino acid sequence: CSAFPSGRSYNGQFF.

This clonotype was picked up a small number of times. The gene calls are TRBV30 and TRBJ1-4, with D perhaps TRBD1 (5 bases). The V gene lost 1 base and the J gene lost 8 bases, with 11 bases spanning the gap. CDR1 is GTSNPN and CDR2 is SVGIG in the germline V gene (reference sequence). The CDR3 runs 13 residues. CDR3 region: CAWSATAPEKLFF. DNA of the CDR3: TGTGCCTGGAGTGCGACAGCCCCGGAAAAACTGTTTTTT.

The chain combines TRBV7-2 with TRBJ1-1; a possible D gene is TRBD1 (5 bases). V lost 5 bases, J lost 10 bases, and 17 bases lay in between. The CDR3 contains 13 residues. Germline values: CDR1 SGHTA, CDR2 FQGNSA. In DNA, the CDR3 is TGTGCCAGCAGCCAATGGGGCAGGGTTGGAGCTTTCTTT. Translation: CASSQWGRVGAFF.

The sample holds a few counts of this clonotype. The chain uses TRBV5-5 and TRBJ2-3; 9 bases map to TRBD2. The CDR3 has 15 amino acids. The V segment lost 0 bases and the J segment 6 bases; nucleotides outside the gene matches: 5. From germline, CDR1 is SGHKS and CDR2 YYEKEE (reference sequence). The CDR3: CASSLGRGGEDTQYF. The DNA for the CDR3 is TGTGCCAGCAGCTTGGGTCGCGGGGGGGAGGATACGCAGTATTTT.

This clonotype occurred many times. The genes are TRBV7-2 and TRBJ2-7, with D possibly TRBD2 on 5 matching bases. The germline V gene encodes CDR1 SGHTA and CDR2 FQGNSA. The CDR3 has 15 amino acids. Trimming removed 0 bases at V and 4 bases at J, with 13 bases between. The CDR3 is CASSLAREPGYEQYF. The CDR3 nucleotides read TGTGCCAGCAGCTTAGCCCGGGAACCGGGTTACGAGCAGTACTTC.

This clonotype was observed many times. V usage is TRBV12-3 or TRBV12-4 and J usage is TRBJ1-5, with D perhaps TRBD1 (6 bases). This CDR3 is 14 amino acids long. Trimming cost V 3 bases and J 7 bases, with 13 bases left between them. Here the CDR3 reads CASSFGGAEQPQHF. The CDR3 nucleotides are TGTGCCAGCAGTTTTGGGGGGGCCGAACAGCCCCAGCATTTT.

This CDR3 is CASSILSGGYTF. CDR3 sequence (DNA): TGTGCCAGCAGTATTTTGAGCGGCGGCTACACCTTC. The rearrangement links TRBV7-2 to TRBJ1-2; D not certain. Between the trimmed V and J ends, which lost 6 bases and 8 bases, there was a span of 13 bases. CDR1 is SGHTA and CDR2 is FQGNSA in the germline V gene. This CDR3 comprises 12 residues.

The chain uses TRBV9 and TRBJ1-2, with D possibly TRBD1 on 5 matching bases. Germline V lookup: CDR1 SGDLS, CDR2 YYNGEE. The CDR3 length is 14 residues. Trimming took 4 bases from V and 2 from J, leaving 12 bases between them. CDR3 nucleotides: TGTGCCAGCAGCTTAACGACAGCCAACTATGGCTACACCTTC. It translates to CASSLTTANYGYTF.

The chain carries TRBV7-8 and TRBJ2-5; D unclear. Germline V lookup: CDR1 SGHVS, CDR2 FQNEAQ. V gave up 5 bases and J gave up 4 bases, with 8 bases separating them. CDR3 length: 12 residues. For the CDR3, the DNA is TGTGCCAGCAGCCCCCGGCGAGAGACCCAGTACTTC. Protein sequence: CASSPRRETQYF.

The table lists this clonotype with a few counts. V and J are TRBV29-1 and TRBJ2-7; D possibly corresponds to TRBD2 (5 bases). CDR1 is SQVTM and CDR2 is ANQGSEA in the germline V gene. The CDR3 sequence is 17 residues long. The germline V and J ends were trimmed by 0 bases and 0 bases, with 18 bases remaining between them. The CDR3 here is CSVEDLLEGTSSYEQYF. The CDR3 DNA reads TGCAGCGTTGAAGACCTACTCGAGGGTACAAGCTCCTACGAGCAGTACTTC.

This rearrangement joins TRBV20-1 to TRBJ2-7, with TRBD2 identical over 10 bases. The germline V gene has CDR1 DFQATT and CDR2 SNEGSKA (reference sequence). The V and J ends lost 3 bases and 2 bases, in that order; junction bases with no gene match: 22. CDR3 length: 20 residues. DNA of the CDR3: TGCAGTGCTAGGGTTTTTCACGGACTAGCGGAGCTAAGGAGCACCTACGAGCAGTACTTC. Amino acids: CSARVFHGLAELRSTYEQYF.

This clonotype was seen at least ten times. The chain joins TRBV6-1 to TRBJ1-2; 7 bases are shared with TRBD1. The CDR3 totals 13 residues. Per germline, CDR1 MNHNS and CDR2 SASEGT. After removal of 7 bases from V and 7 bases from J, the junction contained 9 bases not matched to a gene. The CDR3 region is CASNRQGRGGYTF. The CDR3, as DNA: TGTGCCAGCAACCGACAGGGCAGGGGTGGCTACACCTTC.

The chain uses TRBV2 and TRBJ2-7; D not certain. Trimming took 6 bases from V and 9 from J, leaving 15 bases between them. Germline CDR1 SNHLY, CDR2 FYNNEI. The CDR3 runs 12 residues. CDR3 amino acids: CASRTRFHGQYF. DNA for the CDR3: TGTGCCAGCAGGACAAGGTTTCACGGGCAGTACTTC.

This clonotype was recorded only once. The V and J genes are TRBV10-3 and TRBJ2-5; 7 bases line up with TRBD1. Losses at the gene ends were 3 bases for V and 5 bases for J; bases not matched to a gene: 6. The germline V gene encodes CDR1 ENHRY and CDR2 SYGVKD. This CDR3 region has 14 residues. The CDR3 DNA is TGTGCCATCAGTGAAACAGGGGCTTATGAGACCCAGTACTTC. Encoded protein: CAISETGAYETQYF.

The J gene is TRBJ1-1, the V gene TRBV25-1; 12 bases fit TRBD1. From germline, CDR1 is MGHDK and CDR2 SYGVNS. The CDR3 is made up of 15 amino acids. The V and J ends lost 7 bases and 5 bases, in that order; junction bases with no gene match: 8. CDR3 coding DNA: TGTGCCAGCACCCCGGGACAGGGGGCTAAAACTGAAGCTTTCTTT. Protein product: CASTPGQGAKTEAFF.

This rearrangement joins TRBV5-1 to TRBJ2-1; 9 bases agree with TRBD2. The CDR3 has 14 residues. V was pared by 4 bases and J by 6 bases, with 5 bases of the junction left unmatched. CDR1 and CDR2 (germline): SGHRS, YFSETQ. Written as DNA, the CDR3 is TGCGCCAGCAGCCAAGGACTAGCGCGCAATGAGCAGTTCTTC. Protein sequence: CASSQGLARNEQFF.

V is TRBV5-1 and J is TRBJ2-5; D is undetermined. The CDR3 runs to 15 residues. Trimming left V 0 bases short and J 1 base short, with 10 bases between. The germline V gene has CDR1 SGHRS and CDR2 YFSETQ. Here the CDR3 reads CASSLAGVSQETQYF. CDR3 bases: TGCGCCAGCAGCTTGGCGGGTGTCAGCCAAGAGACCCAGTACTTC.

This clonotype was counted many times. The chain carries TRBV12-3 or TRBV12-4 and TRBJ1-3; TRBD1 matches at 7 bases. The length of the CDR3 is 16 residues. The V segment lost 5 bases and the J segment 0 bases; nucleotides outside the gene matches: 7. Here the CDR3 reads CASSHRGASSGNTIYF. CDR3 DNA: TGTGCCAGCAGTCACAGGGGCGCCAGCTCTGGAAACACCATATATTTT.

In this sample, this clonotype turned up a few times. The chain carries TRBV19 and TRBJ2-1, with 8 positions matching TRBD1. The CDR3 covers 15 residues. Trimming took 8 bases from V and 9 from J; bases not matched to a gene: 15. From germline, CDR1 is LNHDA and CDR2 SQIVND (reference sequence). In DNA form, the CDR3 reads TGTGCCAGTCTAGACGGCAGGGGGCGCAGCTTTGAGCAGTTCTTC. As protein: CASLDGRGRSFEQFF.

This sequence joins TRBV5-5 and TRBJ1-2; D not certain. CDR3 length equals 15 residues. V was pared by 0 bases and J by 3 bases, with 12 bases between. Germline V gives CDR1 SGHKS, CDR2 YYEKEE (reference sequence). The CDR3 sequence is CASSLGGVRDYGYTF. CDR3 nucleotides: TGTGCCAGCAGCTTGGGTGGGGTTAGAGACTATGGCTACACCTTC.